Sequencing of this T cell receptor (beta chain) was carried out in a study of blood T cell repertoires in COVID-19. CDR3 length equals 17 residues. The germline gives CDR1 LGHDT, CDR2 YNNKEL (reference sequence). V was pared by 1 base and J by 3 bases, with 8 bases of the junction left unmatched. Produced via immunoSEQ multiplex PCR; TCRdb's table is partial and in-frame only. The sample has around 320,000 clones; approximately 90% are singletons. V is TRBV3-1 (or the pseudogene TRBV3-2) and J is TRBJ2-1; the match to TRBD2 covers 8 bases. Specimen: peripheral blood. The TCR sequence derives from a man younger than 35 with active or convalescent COVID-19. CDR3 in DNA: TGTGCCAGCAGCCAAGGGGCCGGGACTAGTCTCTACAATGAGCAGTTCTTC. Its translation: CASSQGAGTSLYNEQFF.